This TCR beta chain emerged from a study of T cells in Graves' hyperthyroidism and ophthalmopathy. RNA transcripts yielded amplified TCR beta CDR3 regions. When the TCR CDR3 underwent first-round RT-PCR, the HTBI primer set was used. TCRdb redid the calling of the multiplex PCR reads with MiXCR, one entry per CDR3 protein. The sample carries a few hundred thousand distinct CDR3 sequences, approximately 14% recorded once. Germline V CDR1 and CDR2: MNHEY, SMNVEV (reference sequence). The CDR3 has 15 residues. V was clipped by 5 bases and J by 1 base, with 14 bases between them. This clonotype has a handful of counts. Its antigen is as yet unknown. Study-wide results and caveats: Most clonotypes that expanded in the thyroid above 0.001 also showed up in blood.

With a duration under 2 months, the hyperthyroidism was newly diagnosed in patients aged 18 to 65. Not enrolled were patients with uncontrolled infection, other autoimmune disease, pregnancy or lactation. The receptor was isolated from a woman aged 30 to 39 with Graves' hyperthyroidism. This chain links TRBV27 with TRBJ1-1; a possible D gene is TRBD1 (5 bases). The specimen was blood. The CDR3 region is CASSAGLEANTEAFF. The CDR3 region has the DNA TGTGCCAGCAGTGCAGGGTTAGAAGCGAACACTGAAGCTTTCTTT.